Sequencing of this T cell receptor beta chain was carried out in a study of beta chain features in type 1 diabetes. Every bit of the isolated RNA underwent reverse transcription, so sequencing read expressed TCRB transcripts. The table came from immunoSEQ multiplex PCR; TCRdb's copy has only in-frame clones and leaves some out. The sample lists around 97,000 clones, about 26% occurring once. In this sample, this clone turned up a few times. As yet, its antigen is unknown. Germline assignment: CDR1 MNHEY and CDR2 SVGAGI. V was clipped by 6 bases and J by 7 bases, with 12 bases between them. This CDR3 is built from 12 residues. General study findings and limits: All four CD4+ subsets of Type 1 diabetes patients contained TCRB CDR3s that were moderately but significantly shorter.

The material sequenced was central memory CD4+ T cells from blood. J is TRBJ1-2 and V is TRBV6-5, with D tentatively TRBD1 (5 bases). This TCR derives from a young woman with type 1 diabetes. This chain's CDR3 is CASRPRVAGYTF. The CDR3 nucleotides are TGTGCCAGCAGACCCAGGGTGGCTGGCTACACCTTC.